A selection of T cell receptor beta chains follows, all from one sample in a study of CD8 T cells in ankylosing spondylitis. TCRdb fed the 5' RACE reads into MiXCR, producing one record per CDR3 protein. In the table there are 150,000 to 200,000 distinct CDR3 sequences, roughly 12% of which are singletons. The specimen sequenced was blood, either unsorted or a sorted T cell fraction (not recorded which). Every receptor here comes from a male donor with ankylosing spondylitis or in good health (not recorded which). CDR3s include the opening cysteine and the closing phenylalanine or tryptophan. Fields, in order: clone size, D gene, J gene, V gene, CDR3 DNA, CDR3 protein. The D gene is left open where the match is weak. Size tells how often a clone was seen (once, few, many) or the class of an expanded clone, and some rows leave it out.

abundance: few
d_gene: TRBD1
j_gene: TRBJ2-2
v_gene: TRBV7-9
CDR3nt: TGTGCCAGCGGAAACAGGGGACGGACCGGGGAGCTGTTTTTT
CDR3aa: CASGNRGRTGELFF

abundance: many
d_gene: TRBD1
j_gene: TRBJ1-1
v_gene: TRBV12-3/TRBV12-4
CDR3nt: TGTGCCAGCAGTGACTGGGACAGGGTAAACACTGAAGCTTTCTTT
CDR3aa: CASSDWDRVNTEAFF

abundance: many
d_gene: TRBD1
j_gene: TRBJ1-2
v_gene: TRBV5-1
CDR3nt: TGCGCCAGCAGCCTTTCGGGGGGACAGAGCTATGGCTACACCTTC
CDR3aa: CASSLSGGQSYGYTF

abundance: many
d_gene: -
j_gene: TRBJ2-7
v_gene: TRBV10-3
CDR3nt: TGTGCCATCAGTGAGTCTGGGGTGCTTGAAGAGCAGTACTTC
CDR3aa: CAISESGVLEEQYF

abundance: -
d_gene: TRBD1
j_gene: TRBJ1-5
v_gene: TRBV20-1
CDR3nt: TGCAGTGCTAGAGATTACGGGACAGGGGGCAATCAGCCCCAGCATTTT
CDR3aa: CSARDYGTGGNQPQHF

abundance: many
d_gene: TRBD1
j_gene: TRBJ2-7
v_gene: TRBV6-5
CDR3nt: TGTGCCAGCAGTCCTGAGGACAGGGGCTACGAGCAGTACTTC
CDR3aa: CASSPEDRGYEQYF

abundance: many
d_gene: -
j_gene: TRBJ1-4
v_gene: TRBV9
CDR3nt: TGTGCCAGCAGCGTAGGTCGGACATGGACCCATGAAAAACTGTTTTTT
CDR3aa: CASSVGRTWTHEKLFF

abundance: many
d_gene: -
j_gene: TRBJ1-5
v_gene: TRBV28
CDR3nt: TGTGCCAGCAGTTTATTGCCGGGGAATCAGCCCCAGCATTTT
CDR3aa: CASSLLPGNQPQHF

abundance: few
d_gene: TRBD1
j_gene: TRBJ2-3
v_gene: TRBV5-1
CDR3nt: TGCGCCAGCAGCAGCCTCGGACAGGGCTGGGCAGATACGCAGTATTTT
CDR3aa: CASSSLGQGWADTQYF

abundance: many
d_gene: TRBD2
j_gene: TRBJ2-5
v_gene: TRBV7-6
CDR3nt: TGTGCCAGCAGCTTAGGAGCTAGCGGGGGGGCCAGGGAGACCCAGTACTTC
CDR3aa: CASSLGASGGARETQYF

abundance: -
d_gene: -
j_gene: TRBJ2-7
v_gene: TRBV15
CDR3nt: TGTGCCACCAGCAGAGGTAGATTTCGCTACGAGCAGTACTTC
CDR3aa: CATSRGRFRYEQYF

abundance: many
d_gene: -
j_gene: TRBJ1-1
v_gene: TRBV29-1
CDR3nt: TGCAGCTTCAATACGGGTATGAACACTGAAGCTTTCTTT
CDR3aa: CSFNTGMNTEAFF

abundance: -
d_gene: TRBD1
j_gene: TRBJ2-3
v_gene: TRBV7-2
CDR3nt: TGTGCCACCACGCCTGGACAGGGCTTCAGCACAGATACGCAGTATTTT
CDR3aa: CATTPGQGFSTDTQYF

abundance: many
d_gene: TRBD1
j_gene: TRBJ1-5
v_gene: TRBV6-2/TRBV6-3
CDR3nt: TGTGCCAGCAGTTACTCGAAGGTTTTCTTCCGGGACAGAGGCAATCAGCCCCAGCATTTT
CDR3aa: CASSYSKVFFRDRGNQPQHF

abundance: few
d_gene: TRBD1
j_gene: TRBJ2-3
v_gene: TRBV5-1
CDR3nt: TGCGCCAGCAGACAGGGGAATACGCAGTATTTT
CDR3aa: CASRQGNTQYF

abundance: many
d_gene: -
j_gene: TRBJ1-1
v_gene: TRBV4-2
CDR3nt: TGTGCCAGCAGCCAGGACCTTATTACTGAAGCTTTCTTT
CDR3aa: CASSQDLITEAFF

abundance: few
d_gene: -
j_gene: TRBJ2-7
v_gene: TRBV5-1
CDR3nt: TGTGCCAGCAGCTTGATGACAGGTGATGAGCAGTACTTC
CDR3aa: CASSLMTGDEQYF

abundance: many
d_gene: -
j_gene: TRBJ2-1
v_gene: TRBV30
CDR3nt: TGTGCCTGGAACCCCTCCCACCAGGATGAGCAGTTCTTC
CDR3aa: CAWNPSHQDEQFF

abundance: many
d_gene: -
j_gene: TRBJ1-2
v_gene: TRBV14
CDR3nt: TGTGCCAGCAGCCAAGATAAGATTAGGACCCCAAGTGACTACACCTTC
CDR3aa: CASSQDKIRTPSDYTF